This TCR beta chain was recovered during a study of blood T cell repertoires in COVID-19. Overall study: Collection of acute and convalescent COVID-19 samples took place in the United States, Italy and Spain.

A word on this clone: At one boundary the junction diverges from the germline segment, which might be a read error. Other DNA sequences in this specimen translate into the identical CDR3.

The method was immunoSEQ multiplex PCR; TCRdb's version includes in-frame clones alone and lacks a portion of them. The sample contains about 210,000 clones, roughly 84% of which appear only once. Germline CDR1 DFQATT, CDR2 SNEGSKA (reference sequence). The CDR3 is made up of 11 amino acids. The rearrangement joins TRBV20-1 to TRBJ1-1, with D possibly being TRBD1 (5 bases). The sequenced sample was peripheral blood. The receptor was isolated from a woman at least 80 years old with acute or convalescent COVID-19. The CDR3 sequence: CSARVDRGAFF. In DNA, the CDR3 is TGTAGTGCTAGAGTTGACAGAGGAGCTTTCTTT.